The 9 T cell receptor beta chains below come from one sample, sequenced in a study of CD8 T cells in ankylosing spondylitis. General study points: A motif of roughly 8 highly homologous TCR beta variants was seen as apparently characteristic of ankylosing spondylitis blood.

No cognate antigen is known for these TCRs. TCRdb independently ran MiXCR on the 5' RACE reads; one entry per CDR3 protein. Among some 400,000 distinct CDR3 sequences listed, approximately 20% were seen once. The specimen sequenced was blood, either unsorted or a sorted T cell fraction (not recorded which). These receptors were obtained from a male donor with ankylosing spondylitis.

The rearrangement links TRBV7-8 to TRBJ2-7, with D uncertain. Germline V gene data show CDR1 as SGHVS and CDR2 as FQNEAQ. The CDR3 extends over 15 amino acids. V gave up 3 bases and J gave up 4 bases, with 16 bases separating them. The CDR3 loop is CASSFTARPSYEQYF. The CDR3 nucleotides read TGTGCCAGCAGCTTTACAGCCCGTCCCTCTTACGAGCAGTACTTC. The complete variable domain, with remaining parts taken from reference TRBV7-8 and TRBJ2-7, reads GAGVSQSPRYKVAKRGQDVALRCDPISGHVSLFWYQQALGQGPEFLTYFQNEAQLDKSGLPSDRFFAERPEGSVSTLKIQRTQQEDSAVYLCASSFTARPSYEQYFGPGTRLTVT.

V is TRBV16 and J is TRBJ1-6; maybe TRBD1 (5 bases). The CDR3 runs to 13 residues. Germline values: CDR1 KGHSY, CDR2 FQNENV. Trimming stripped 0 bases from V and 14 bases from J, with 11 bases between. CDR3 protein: CASSQSGRGALHF. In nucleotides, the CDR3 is TGTGCCAGCAGCCAATCGGGCCGGGGGGCCCTCCACTTT.

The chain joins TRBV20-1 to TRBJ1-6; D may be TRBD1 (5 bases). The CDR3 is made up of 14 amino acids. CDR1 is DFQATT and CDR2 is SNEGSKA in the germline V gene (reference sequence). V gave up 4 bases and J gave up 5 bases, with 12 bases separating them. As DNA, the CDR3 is TGCAGTGCTACTACCGACAGAGATAATTCACCCCTCCACTTT. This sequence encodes CSATTDRDNSPLHF.

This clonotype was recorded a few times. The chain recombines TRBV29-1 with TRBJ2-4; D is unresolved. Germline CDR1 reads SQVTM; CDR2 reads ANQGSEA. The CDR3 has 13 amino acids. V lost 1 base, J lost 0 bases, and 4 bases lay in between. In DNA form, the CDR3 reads TGCAGCGTTGAAGGGAAAGCCAAAAACATTCAGTACTTC. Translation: CSVEGKAKNIQYF.

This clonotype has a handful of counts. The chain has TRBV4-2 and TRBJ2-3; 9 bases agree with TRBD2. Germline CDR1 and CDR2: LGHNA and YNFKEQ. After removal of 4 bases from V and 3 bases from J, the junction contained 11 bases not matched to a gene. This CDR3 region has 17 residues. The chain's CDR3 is CASSLTGSSGITDTQYF. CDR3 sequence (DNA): TGTGCCAGCAGCCTAACGGGCTCTAGCGGGATAACAGATACGCAGTATTTT.

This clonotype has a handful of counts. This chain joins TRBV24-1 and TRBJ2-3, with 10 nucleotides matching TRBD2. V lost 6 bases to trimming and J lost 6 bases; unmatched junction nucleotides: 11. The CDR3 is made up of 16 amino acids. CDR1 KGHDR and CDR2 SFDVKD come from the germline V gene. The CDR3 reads CATSRPSGRGLDTQYF. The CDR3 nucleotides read TGTGCCACCAGTCGCCCCAGCGGGAGGGGGCTGGATACGCAGTATTTT.

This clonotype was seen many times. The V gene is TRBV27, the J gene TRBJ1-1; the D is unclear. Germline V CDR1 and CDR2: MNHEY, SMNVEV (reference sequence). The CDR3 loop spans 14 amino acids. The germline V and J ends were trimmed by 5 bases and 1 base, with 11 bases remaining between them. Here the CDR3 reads CASSPLLSNTEAFF. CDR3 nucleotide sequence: TGTGCCAGCAGTCCCCTCTTGTCGAACACTGAAGCTTTCTTT.

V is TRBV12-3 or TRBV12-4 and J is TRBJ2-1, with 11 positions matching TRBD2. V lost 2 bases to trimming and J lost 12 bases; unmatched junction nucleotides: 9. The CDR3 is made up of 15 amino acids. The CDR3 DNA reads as TGTGCCAGCAGTTTATCGGTCACTAGCGGGAGTTCGCAGTTCTTC. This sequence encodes CASSLSVTSGSSQFF.

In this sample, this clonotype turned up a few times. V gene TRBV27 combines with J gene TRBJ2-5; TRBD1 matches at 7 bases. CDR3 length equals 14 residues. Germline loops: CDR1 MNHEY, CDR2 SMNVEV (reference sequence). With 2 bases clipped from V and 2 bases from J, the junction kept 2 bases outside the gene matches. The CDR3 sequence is CASSLGQAQETQYF. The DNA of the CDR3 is TGTGCCAGCAGTTTAGGACAGGCGCAAGAGACCCAGTACTTC.